The 20 T cell receptor beta chains below come from one sample, sequenced in a study of shared clonotypes between healthy human individuals. Clones were read by immunoSEQ multiplex PCR, and TCRdb kept only the in-frame ones, dropping some. The sample holds 950,000 to 1,100,000 clones; about 75% are singletons and the top ten take 1.4%. The sequenced sample consisted of memory CD4+ T cells sorted from blood. As for subset: CD45RA-negative fraction. Receptor source: a man aged 18-30 years in good health.

The chain is built from TRBV6-6 and TRBJ2-1; 7 nucleotides match TRBD2. With V trimmed by 0 bases and J by 10 bases, 12 bases remained unmatched. CDR3 size: 16 residues. Germline V gene lookup returns CDR1 MNHNY and CDR2 SVGAGI (reference sequence). The CDR3 DNA reads TGTGCCAGCAGTTACTCGGTAAGCGGGAAGAGGAACGAGCAGTTCTTC. Translated, it gives CASSYSVSGKRNEQFF.

This clone has more than one count but fewer than ten. J is TRBJ2-5 and V is TRBV6-1; D not resolved. Trimming cost V 2 bases and J 5 bases, with 18 bases left between them. The CDR3 runs 16 residues. Germline CDR1 MNHNS, CDR2 SASEGT. CDR3: CASSERSRANWETQYF. Here the CDR3 DNA reads TGTGCCAGCAGTGAAAGATCTAGGGCGAATTGGGAGACCCAGTACTTC.

The chain recombines TRBV4-2 with TRBJ2-5; TRBD2 aligns across 12 bases. Germline V gene data show CDR1 as LGHNA and CDR2 as YNFKEQ. V lost 0 bases to trimming and J lost 5 bases; unmatched junction nucleotides: 22. This CDR3 spans 22 amino acids. CDR3 nucleotide sequence: TGTGCCAGCAGCCAAGATGTCCGGACTAGCGGGACGGCTGTCCTCGGGCGGGAGACCCAGTACTTC. This gives the protein CASSQDVRTSGTAVLGRETQYF.

The rearrangement links TRBV10-3 to TRBJ1-1, with D tentatively TRBD1 (6 bases). CDR1 and CDR2 (germline): ENHRY, SYGVKD. V was trimmed by 11 bases and J by 4 bases, leaving 17 bases between them. CDR3 length equals 13 residues. The chain's CDR3 is CALRRGSSTEAFF. The CDR3, as DNA: TGTGCCCTACGGAGGGGGTCGTCCACTGAAGCTTTCTTT.

This clone was detected only once. The chain carries TRBV6-5 and TRBJ1-3, with D unresolved. CDR1 is MNHEY, CDR2 SVGAGI, per germline. CDR3 length equals 12 residues. The germline V and J ends were trimmed by 7 bases and 2 bases, with 6 bases remaining between them. Written as DNA, the CDR3 is TGTGCCAGCAAACGGGCTGGAAACACCATATATTTT. This sequence encodes CASKRAGNTIYF.

This chain links TRBV27 with TRBJ2-1; D remains ambiguous. V lost 6 bases, J lost 6 bases, and 9 bases lay in between. This CDR3 has 12 residues. Germline V lookup: CDR1 MNHEY, CDR2 SMNVEV (reference sequence). Here the CDR3 reads CASSRLGNEQFF. The CDR3 coding sequence is TGTGCCAGCAGCCGACTCGGCAATGAGCAGTTCTTC.

Ten or more counts support this clone. This chain links TRBV4-1 with TRBJ2-5; no reliable D call. From germline, CDR1 is MGHRA and CDR2 YSYEKL. The CDR3 contains 15 residues. Trimming shortened V by 4 bases and J by 2 bases, and 14 bases separated the two germline ends. The CDR3 loop is CASSREARLQETQYF. CDR3 bases: TGCGCCAGCAGCCGCGAGGCTCGCTTACAAGAGACCCAGTACTTC.

CDR3 in amino acids: CASSFRQGSFEAFF. CDR3 nucleotides: TGTGCCAGCAGTTTCAGACAGGGGTCCTTTGAAGCTTTCTTT. The chain is built from TRBV28 and TRBJ1-1, with 8 bases that match TRBD1. CDR3 length: 14 amino acids. The V and J ends lost 3 bases and 7 bases, in that order; junction bases with no gene match: 7. The germline gives CDR1 MDHEN, CDR2 SYDVKM.

Notes on this clone: A read error may produce the germline difference seen at one junction end. The chain combines TRBV7-7 with TRBJ2-5; 9 bases map to TRBD1. CDR1 SSHAT and CDR2 FNYEAQ come from the germline V gene (reference sequence). The CDR3 extends over 15 amino acids. CDR3 bases: TGTGCTAGCAGCCCCGGGGACAGGGCATGGGAGACCCAGTACTTC. Protein: CASSPGDRAWETQYF.

With respect to this clone: Other DNA sequences in the same sample also yield this CDR3. The V call is TRBV18, the J call TRBJ2-7, with 7 bases that match TRBD1. The V segment lost 3 bases and the J segment 2 bases; nucleotides outside the gene matches: 4. This CDR3 contains 14 residues. Germline values: CDR1 KGHSH, CDR2 LQKENI. For the CDR3, the DNA is TGTGCCAGCTCACCTGGGACAGCCACCTACGAGCAGTACTTC. Its protein is CASSPGTATYEQYF.

The CDR3: CASSSTRSTSYNEQFF. The CDR3 DNA reads TGTGCCAGCAGTTCAACTAGAAGTACCTCCTACAATGAGCAGTTCTTC. The V call is TRBV6-5, the J call TRBJ2-1; tentative D call: TRBD2 (5 bases). CDR3 length equals 16 residues. The ends were cut back, 4 bases at V and 0 bases at J, with 13 bases in the middle. Looked up from germline, CDR1 is MNHEY and CDR2 is SVGAGI.

CDR3 region: CAGEPEGDTQYF. The CDR3, as DNA: TGTGCCGGCGAACCGGAGGGTGATACGCAGTATTTT. This chain links TRBV2 with TRBJ2-3; the D gene is possibly TRBD2 (6 bases). Germline-derived CDR1 and CDR2 are SNHLY and FYNNEI. Trimming shortened V by 11 bases and J by 6 bases, and 15 bases separated the two germline ends. CDR3 size: 12 residues.

The gene calls are TRBV5-6 and TRBJ1-6; tentatively, D is TRBD1 (6 bases). This CDR3 is 16 amino acids long. CDR1 SGHDT and CDR2 YYEEEE come from the germline V gene. V gave up 4 bases and J gave up 9 bases, with 20 bases separating them. CDR3 residues: CASSPNPGTPVSPLHF. The CDR3 bases are TGTGCCAGCAGCCCAAATCCCGGGACACCCGTTTCACCCCTCCACTTT.

This clone has a single count. The chain recombines TRBV5-1 with TRBJ1-6; 8 nucleotides align to TRBD1. The length of the CDR3 is 14 residues. Germline CDR1 is SGHRS and CDR2 is YFSETQ. J lost 7 bases, V lost 4 bases, and 4 bases had no gene match. CDR3 DNA: TGCGCCAGCAGCGCAACAGGGGGGAATTCACCCCTCCACTTT. Translating gives CASSATGGNSPLHF.

V usage is TRBV19 and J usage is TRBJ1-6, with D perhaps TRBD1 (5 bases). V was clipped by 7 bases and J by 7 bases, with 20 bases between them. The CDR3 is 16 amino acids. Germline CDR1 and CDR2: LNHDA and SQIVND (reference sequence). The CDR3, as DNA: TGTGCCAGTACCCACTCGGGGGGGTCGGGGAATTCACCCCTCCACTTT. Protein sequence: CASTHSGGSGNSPLHF.

The CDR3 region has the DNA TGTGCCAGCAGCACACTAAGGGGCTACGAGCAGTACTTC. This encodes CASSTLRGYEQYF. This chain joins TRBV11-2 and TRBJ2-7; TRBD1 is a possible D gene (5 bases). The V gene lost 5 bases and the J gene lost 3 bases, with 11 bases spanning the gap. The CDR3 extends over 13 amino acids. Germline lookup yields CDR1 SGHAT and CDR2 FQNNGV.

This clone was seen more than once but under ten times. J is TRBJ1-1 and V is TRBV12-5; the D is unclear. The V gene lost 1 base and the J gene lost 4 bases, with 7 bases spanning the gap. There are 13 residues in the CDR3. Germline CDR1 reads LGHNT; CDR2 reads FRNRAP. The CDR3, as DNA: TGTGCTAGTGGTTTGGGGGGTGGCACTGAAGCTTTCTTT. Residues: CASGLGGGTEAFF.

This clone was seen a few times. This sequence joins TRBV7-9 and TRBJ1-3; unclear D gene. Trimming stripped 2 bases from V and 4 bases from J, with 3 bases between. CDR1 SEHNR and CDR2 FQNEAQ come from the germline V gene (reference sequence). The CDR3 contains 12 residues. The CDR3 loop reads CASSLQGNTIYF. In DNA form, the CDR3 reads TGTGCCAGCAGCTTACAGGGAAACACCATATATTTT.

This clone has only a few counts. This chain links TRBV7-2 with TRBJ2-7, with TRBD1 matching 9 bases. Unmatched junction bases numbered 4, after V lost 5 bases and J lost 2 bases. Germline values: CDR1 SGHTA, CDR2 FQGNSA. The CDR3 consists of 14 residues. The CDR3 spells CASSKRTGAYEQYF. The CDR3 nucleotides are TGTGCCAGCAGCAAACGGACAGGGGCCTACGAGCAGTACTTC.

The rearrangement joins TRBV5-4 to TRBJ2-3; TRBD2 agrees at 9 bases. The CDR3 has 15 residues. In germline, CDR1 is SGHNT, CDR2 YYREEE (reference sequence). J was trimmed by 0 bases and V by 4 bases; bases with no gene match: 3. Written as DNA, the CDR3 is TGTGCCAGCAGCAAGACTAGCGGAAGCACAGATACGCAGTATTTT. Translation: CASSKTSGSTDTQYF.